What follows are 15 T cell receptor beta chains derived from one specimen sequenced in a study of blood T cell repertoires in COVID-19. Using immunoSEQ multiplex PCR, the repertoire was profiled, and TCRdb retains in-frame clones only, with some absent. The sample has 130,000 to 150,000 clones; about 84% are singletons. Material for sequencing was peripheral blood. These TCRs come from a man in his fifties or sixties with active or convalescent COVID-19.

The genes are TRBV19 and TRBJ1-5; D remains ambiguous. V was clipped by 6 bases and J by 0 bases, with 15 bases between them. The CDR3 has 16 residues. From germline, CDR1 is LNHDA and CDR2 SQIVND (reference sequence). CDR3 nucleotide sequence: TGTGCCAGTAGAGCCTTCTCAGGAAATAGCAATCAGCCCCAGCATTTT. Its translation is CASRAFSGNSNQPQHF.

This chain connects TRBV2 to TRBJ1-4, with D hard to call. The germline gives CDR1 SNHLY, CDR2 FYNNEI. Trimming took off 2 bases at V and 14 bases at J, with 9 bases between the two ends. The CDR3 sequence is 11 residues long. The CDR3 loop is CASSEYEDLFF. In DNA form, the CDR3 reads TGTGCCAGCAGTGAATACGAGGATCTGTTTTTT. Variable domain in full (rest from reference TRBV2 and TRBJ1-4): EPEVTQTPSHQVTQMGQEVILRCVPISNHLYFYWYRQILGQKVEFLVSFYNNEISEKSEIFDDQFSVERPDGSNFTLKIRSTKLEDSAMYFCASSEYEDLFFGSGTQLSVL.

The CDR3 DNA follows: TGTGCCGGCCGAGAGGACAGGGCCAAAGAGACCCAGTACTTC. Encoded protein: CAGREDRAKETQYF. V and J are TRBV2 and TRBJ2-5; 8 nucleotides agree with TRBD1. The germline V gene has CDR1 SNHLY and CDR2 FYNNEI. The CDR3 is 14 amino acids. J gave up 3 bases and V 11 bases, and 11 bases lay outside the gene matches.

The chain employs TRBV10-3 and TRBJ2-3, with D perhaps TRBD2 (6 bases). CDR3 length: 14 amino acids. Germline-derived CDR1 and CDR2 are ENHRY and SYGVKD. V dropped 6 bases and J dropped 0 bases, with 10 bases sitting between them. CDR3 sequence: CAIRGTPSTDTQYF. The CDR3 DNA is TGTGCCATCAGGGGGACTCCTAGCACAGATACGCAGTATTTT.

This chain connects TRBV19 to TRBJ1-6; maybe TRBD1 (5 bases). Trimming removed 9 bases from V and 7 bases from J, with 10 bases in between. CDR1 is LNHDA and CDR2 is SQIVND in the germline V gene (reference sequence). CDR3 length: 12 residues. The CDR3 coding sequence is TGTGCCAGCCGGGGGGGGAATTCACCCCTCCACTTT. It specifies CASRGGNSPLHF.

This clone has a handful of counts. The rearrangement links TRBV19 to TRBJ1-1; D may be TRBD1 (6 bases). V shed 0 bases and J shed 8 bases, with 19 bases lying between them. The CDR3 has 16 amino acids. In germline, CDR1 is LNHDA, CDR2 SQIVND (reference sequence). The CDR3 region is CASSIDWGGQDREAFF. The CDR3 DNA sequence: TGTGCCAGTAGTATAGATTGGGGGGGGCAAGACCGAGAAGCTTTCTTT.

The chain couples TRBV27 to TRBJ2-5; D uncertain. Germline CDR1 and CDR2: MNHEY and SMNVEV (reference sequence). CDR3 size: 11 residues. V lost 3 bases and J lost 5, with 4 bases in between. The CDR3 sequence is CASSLGETQYF. DNA of the CDR3: TGTGCCAGCAGTTTGGGCGAGACCCAGTACTTC.

V gene TRBV27 combines with J gene TRBJ2-2, with D possibly being TRBD1 (6 bases). Trimming pared 6 bases from V and 4 bases from J, leaving 15 bases between. Germline CDR1 and CDR2: MNHEY and SMNVEV (reference sequence). The CDR3 runs 15 residues. The CDR3, as DNA: TGTGCCAGCAGCAGAAGGACAGTTATCACCGGGGAGCTGTTTTTT. This translates into CASSRRTVITGELFF.

The V call is TRBV19, the J call TRBJ2-2, with 9 bases lining up with TRBD1. Trimming removed 7 bases from V and 1 base from J; junction bases left unmatched: 7. The CDR3 extends over 16 amino acids. CDR1 and CDR2 (germline): LNHDA, SQIVND (reference sequence). The CDR3 region has the DNA TGTGCCAGTACCTCTCGGGGACAGGGGAACACCGGGGAGCTGTTTTTT. Its protein product is CASTSRGQGNTGELFF.

Only a few counts were recorded for this clone. The chain combines TRBV27 with TRBJ2-2, with 13 nucleotides matching TRBD2. Unmatched junction bases numbered 12, after V lost 5 bases and J lost 6 bases. Germline CDR1 and CDR2: MNHEY and SMNVEV (reference sequence). The CDR3 spans 18 residues. The CDR3 DNA reads TGTGCCAGCAGTATCTCCGGGACTAGCGGGATAGGTCCCGGGGAGCTGTTTTTT. This sequence encodes CASSISGTSGIGPGELFF.

The gene calls are TRBV7-9 and TRBJ1-1; D uncertain. The V gene's germline CDR1 is SEHNR and CDR2 FQNEAQ (reference sequence). The V and J ends lost 3 bases and 5 bases respectively, with 16 bases between them. This CDR3 contains 15 residues. CDR3 sequence reads: CASSFSRTTYTEAFF. Here the CDR3 DNA reads TGTGCCAGCAGCTTTAGTCGCACTACTTATACTGAAGCTTTCTTT.

Only one count was recorded for this clone. V usage is TRBV6-2 or TRBV6-3 and J usage is TRBJ1-2, with D possibly being TRBD1 (6 bases). Germline assignment: CDR1 MNHEY and CDR2 SVGEGT. CDR3 length equals 12 residues. V shed 2 bases and J shed 12 bases, with 13 bases lying between them. The chain's CDR3 is CASSYKTGAHTF. The CDR3 bases are TGTGCCAGCAGTTACAAGACAGGTGCCCACACCTTC.

The chain couples TRBV5-4 to TRBJ2-5; 8 nucleotides match TRBD2. Losses at the gene ends were 2 bases for V and 2 bases for J; bases not matched to a gene: 2. Per germline, CDR1 SGHNT and CDR2 YYREEE (reference sequence). This CDR3 region has 14 residues. DNA for the CDR3: TGTGCCAGCAGCTTTGGCGGGAGGCAAGAGACCCAGTACTTC. Amino acid sequence: CASSFGGRQETQYF.

The chain employs TRBV28 and TRBJ1-4; 7 bases line up with TRBD1. CDR3 length equals 15 residues. The V segment lost 5 bases and the J segment 4 bases; nucleotides outside the gene matches: 7. The germline CDR1 and CDR2 sequences are MDHEN and SYDVKM. The CDR3 DNA sequence: TGTGCCAGCAGTCAAGGGACAGCCGGTAATGAAAAACTGTTTTTT. As protein: CASSQGTAGNEKLFF. The full variable domain, with the rest looked up from reference TRBV28 and TRBJ1-4, is DVKVTQSSRYLVKRTGEKVFLECVQDMDHENMFWYRQDPGLGLRLIYFSYDVKMKEKGDIPEGYSVSREKKERFSLILESASTNQTSMYLCASSQGTAGNEKLFFGSGTQLSVL.

The genes are TRBV27 and TRBJ1-5; perhaps TRBD1 as D (6 bases). The CDR3 extends over 15 amino acids. Germline V lookup: CDR1 MNHEY, CDR2 SMNVEV (reference sequence). Trimming left V 3 bases short and J 5 bases short, with 14 bases between. The CDR3 region is CASSFAQGGDQPQHF. The CDR3 coding sequence is TGTGCCAGCAGTTTTGCACAGGGAGGGGATCAGCCCCAGCATTTT.